This T cell receptor (beta chain) stems from a study of T cell responses to AZD1222 COVID-19 vaccine. Assay: immunoSEQ multiplex PCR; the TCRdb copy retains only in-frame clones and omits some. The data hold 150,000 to 200,000 clones, with more than 80% observed a single time. This clone has a handful of counts. Its specificity is unknown. Points from the study as a whole: Epitopes outside B.1.351 and B.1.1.7 mutated regions reportedly drew nearly half of spike TCRs. Only 5 or 6 AZD1222 recipients tested seropositive at baseline.

The germline V gene has CDR1 SGDLS and CDR2 YYNGEE. V was pared by 4 bases and J by 4 bases, with 10 bases of the junction left unmatched. The length of the CDR3 is 16 residues. Source: peripheral blood, taken on day 0 of AZD1222 vaccination. The chain employs TRBV9 and TRBJ2-1, with 8 bases lining up with TRBD2. This TCR was sampled from an adult in good health. As DNA, the CDR3 is TGTGCCAGCAGCCTTGTTCTCGGGGGGGCGTACAATGAGCAGTTCTTC. It specifies CASSLVLGGAYNEQFF.